This is a list of T cell receptor beta chains from one sample in a study of PD-1 blockade in mismatch repair-deficient tumors. The data were produced by immunoSEQ multiplex PCR, yet TCRdb's version contains in-frame clones alone and is incomplete. The sample has about 22,000 clones, approximately 85% seen once. Sequencing was performed on peripheral blood, taken 2 weeks after starting pembrolizumab. The receptors originated from an adult with mismatch repair-deficient cancer. CDR3s include the opening cysteine and the closing phenylalanine or tryptophan. Each record gives: J gene, D gene, V gene, clone size, CDR3 length, CDR3 DNA, CDR3 protein. The D gene is left open where the match is weak. Where a row states a size, it is once, few, many or the class of an expanded clone; other rows omit it.

j_gene: TRBJ1-2; d_gene: TRBD1; v_gene: TRBV19; abundance: NA; len: 13; CDR3nt: TGTGCCAGTAGTATACCAGGGGGCCATGGCTACACCTTC; CDR3aa: CASSIPGGHGYTF
j_gene: TRBJ1-1; d_gene: TRBD1; v_gene: TRBV11-3; abundance: NA; len: 14; CDR3nt: TGTGCCAGCACCAGGACAGGCCAGAACACTGAAGCTTTCTTT; CDR3aa: CASTRTGQNTEAFF
j_gene: TRBJ2-1; d_gene: TRBD2; v_gene: TRBV7-2; abundance: NA; len: 17; CDR3nt: TGTGCCAGCAGCCTAGTAGCGGGAGGGAGAACCTACAATGAGCAGTTCTTC; CDR3aa: CASSLVAGGRTYNEQFF
j_gene: TRBJ2-5; d_gene: NA; v_gene: TRBV7-8; abundance: NA; len: 17; CDR3nt: TGTGCCAGCAGCTCCGGACAGCGCAACCTTCTCCAAGAGACCCAGTACTTC; CDR3aa: CASSSGQRNLLQETQYF
j_gene: TRBJ2-3; d_gene: NA; v_gene: TRBV10-3; abundance: NA; len: 13; CDR3nt: TGTGCCATCAGGACTAGGGCTGGCGATACGCAGTATTTT; CDR3aa: CAIRTRAGDTQYF
j_gene: TRBJ2-1; d_gene: TRBD2; v_gene: TRBV5-1; abundance: NA; len: 15; CDR3nt: TGCGCCAGCAGCGAGGGGACTAGCGGCTACAATGAGCAGTTCTTC; CDR3aa: CASSEGTSGYNEQFF
j_gene: TRBJ2-5; d_gene: TRBD1; v_gene: TRBV27; abundance: NA; len: 13; CDR3nt: TGTGCCAGCAGTTTATGGACAGGGGGGACCCAGTACTTC; CDR3aa: CASSLWTGGTQYF
j_gene: TRBJ2-7; d_gene: TRBD2; v_gene: TRBV11-3; abundance: NA; len: 16; CDR3nt: TGTGCCAGCAGCTTAGGGAAGCGGGAGGCCCCGCCCGAGCAGTACTTC; CDR3aa: CASSLGKREAPPEQYF
j_gene: TRBJ2-4; d_gene: NA; v_gene: TRBV9; abundance: once; len: 14; CDR3nt: TGTGCCAGCAGCGGAGAGACTTGGGGAAACATTCAGTACTTC; CDR3aa: CASSGETWGNIQYF
j_gene: TRBJ1-4; d_gene: NA; v_gene: TRBV19; abundance: NA; len: 15; CDR3nt: TGTGCCAGTAGTATTCCCAGGGGCGCGTCTGAAAAACTGTTTTTT; CDR3aa: CASSIPRGASEKLFF
j_gene: TRBJ2-7; d_gene: NA; v_gene: TRBV18; abundance: once; len: 17; CDR3nt: TGTGCCAGCTCACCAAGGCGGGCAGTTGGTTCCCCCTACGAGCAGTACTTC; CDR3aa: CASSPRRAVGSPYEQYF
j_gene: TRBJ2-3; d_gene: TRBD2; v_gene: TRBV6-5; abundance: once; len: 14; CDR3nt: TGTGCCAGCATTCGGGGACTAGCGGCAGATACGCAGTATTTT; CDR3aa: CASIRGLAADTQYF
j_gene: TRBJ2-2; d_gene: TRBD2; v_gene: TRBV9; abundance: few; len: 18; CDR3nt: TGTGCCAGCAGCGTAGGGTCTCTAGCGGGAGGGCCCACCGGGGAGCTGTTTTTT; CDR3aa: CASSVGSLAGGPTGELFF
j_gene: TRBJ1-1; d_gene: TRBD1; v_gene: TRBV27; abundance: NA; len: 14; CDR3nt: TGTGCCAGCAGTCAAGCCACAGGGGGTTTTGAAGCTTTCTTT; CDR3aa: CASSQATGGFEAFF